This T cell receptor (beta chain) originates from a study of T cell repertoires in cytomegalovirus infection. Study summary: CMV epitopes that were recently identified and HLA-C-restricted were used alongside well-studied HLA-B-restricted ones. A matching HLA type, together with CMV infection, was signaled by public TCR beta signatures. Whole-study results and caveats: There were HLA-C-restricted CMV-specific TCR beta clonotypes dominating the ex vivo response.

The V end was cut by 0 bases, the J end by 4 bases, with 13 bases between. The germline V gene has CDR1 MNHNS and CDR2 SASEGT. This CDR3 is 15 amino acids long. From the reads, TCRdb called clonotypes with MiXCR, one entry per CDR3 protein. The sample holds 51,000 or so distinct CDR3 sequences, roughly a fifth seen once. As for this clonotype: What it binds is unknown.

Here the sequenced sample was CD8+ T cells from cultured PBMCs, taken from culture after CMV antigen stimulation. This chain uses TRBV6-1 with TRBJ2-7; D tentatively reads TRBD1 or TRBD2 (5 bases each). The TCR was taken from a human donor in good health (CMV status not recorded). Some clones in this sample may be carry-over from other donors' samples. The CDR3 DNA sequence: TGTGCCAGCAGTGAAGCATTAGCGAGGGGATACGAGCAGTACTTC. Translating gives CASSEALARGYEQYF.